Reported below is one T cell receptor (beta chain). This sample was taken from a study of blood T cell repertoires in COVID-19. At the level of the study: Samples of COVID-19 (acute and convalescent) were obtained from the United States, Italy and Spain. In each case, the material was cDNA or gDNA derived from T cells, B-cell-depleted T cells, or PBMCs.

Source study methods: For nucleated cells, counts were estimated from reference gene primer amplification. Generated by immunoSEQ multiplex PCR, the TCRdb table keeps only in-frame clones and is missing some. D and trimming come from the DNA, and the V and J calls and clone size come from that table. The sample contains about 120,000 clones, more than 75% of which appear only once. Per germline, CDR1 LGHNT and CDR2 FRNRAP. This CDR3 has 15 amino acids. V gave up 0 bases and J gave up 8 bases; unmatched junction bases: 7. The TCR sequence derives from a woman aged 40 to 50 with acute or convalescent COVID-19. The rearrangement links TRBV12-5 to TRBJ1-2; 9 bases are shared with TRBD1. Material: peripheral blood. The CDR3 spells CASGLVRRDRDGYTF. DNA of the CDR3: TGTGCTAGTGGTTTGGTACGGCGGGACAGGGACGGCTACACCTTC. Using reference TRBV12-5 and TRBJ1-2 for the parts outside the CDR3, the full variable domain is DARVTQTPRHKVTEMGQEVTMRCQPILGHNTVFWYRQTMMQGLELLAYFRNRAPLDDSGMPKDRFSAEMPDATLATLKIQPSEPRDSAVYFCASGLVRRDRDGYTFGSGTRLTVV.